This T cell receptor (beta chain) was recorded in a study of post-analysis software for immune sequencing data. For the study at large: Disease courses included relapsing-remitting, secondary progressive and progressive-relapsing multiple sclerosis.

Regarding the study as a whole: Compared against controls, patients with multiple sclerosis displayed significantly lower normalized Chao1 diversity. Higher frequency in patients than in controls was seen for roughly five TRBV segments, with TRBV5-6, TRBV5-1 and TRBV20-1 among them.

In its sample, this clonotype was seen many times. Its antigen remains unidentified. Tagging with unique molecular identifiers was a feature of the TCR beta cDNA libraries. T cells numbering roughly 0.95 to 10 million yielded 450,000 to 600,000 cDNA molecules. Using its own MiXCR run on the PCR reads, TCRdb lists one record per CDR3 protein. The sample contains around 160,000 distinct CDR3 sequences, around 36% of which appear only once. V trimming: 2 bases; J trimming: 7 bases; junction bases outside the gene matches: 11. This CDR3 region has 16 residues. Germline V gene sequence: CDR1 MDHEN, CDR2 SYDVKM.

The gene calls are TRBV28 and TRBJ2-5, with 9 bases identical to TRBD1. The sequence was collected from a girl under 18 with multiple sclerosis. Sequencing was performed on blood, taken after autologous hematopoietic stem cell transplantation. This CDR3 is CASSLGGQGRVGTQYF. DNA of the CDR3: TGTGCCAGCAGTTTAGGGGGACAGGGAAGGGTTGGGACCCAGTACTTC.